This is a list of T cell receptor beta chains from one sample in a study of graft-versus-host responses after intestinal transplantation. Measured with immunoSEQ multiplex PCR; TCRdb has only the in-frame clones, and not every one. The sample lists approximately 100,000 clones; roughly 84% were seen once. Their antigen targets remain unknown. Sequenced material: unstimulated CD4+ T cells sorted from spleen or lymph node cells, taken before intestinal transplant. The source of these receptors is a human donor who received an intestinal transplant. The CDR3 runs from the conserved cysteine through the conserved F or W. A D gene is named only where the DNA matches it firmly. Expanded clones are given a class, and other clones once, few, many or no size at all.

TRBV5-1	NA	TRBJ2-6	once	TGCGCCAGCAGCTTGGCCCTCGAGGCTGGGGCCAACGTCCTGACTTTC	CASSLALEAGANVLTF
TRBV6-1	NA	TRBJ2-2	NA	TGTGCCAGCAGACTCCGGGACGGATACACCGGGGAGCTGTTTTTT	CASRLRDGYTGELFF
TRBV2	NA	TRBJ1-5	NA	TGTGCCAGCAGTGCAGAGGGGAATCAGCCCCAGCATTTT	CASSAEGNQPQHF
TRBV5-5	NA	TRBJ1-5	once	TGTGCCAGCAGCTTGGGGGGTTGGTTCAGGGTGAACAATCAGCCCCAGCATTTT	CASSLGGWFRVNNQPQHF
TRBV4-1	NA	TRBJ1-5	NA	TGCGCCAGCAGCCAAGGATTTGGTCTTCCAAGTCCCCAGCATTTT	CASSQGFGLPSPQHF
TRBV19	NA	TRBJ1-1	NA	TGTGCCAGTAGTCAGCTAACGCGGGCTGAAGCTTTCTTT	CASSQLTRAEAFF
TRBV7-9	NA	TRBJ1-1	NA	TGTGCCAGCAGCTTTACACAAGGAATGGGGAGAAGGAAAGCTTTCTTT	CASSFTQGMGRRKAFF
TRBV7-9	TRBD2	TRBJ2-5	NA	TGTGCCAGCAGCTTGGAGCGGGGAAAGGAGACCCAGTACTTC	CASSLERGKETQYF
TRBV4-1	TRBD1	TRBJ2-7	NA	TGCGCCAGCAGCCAGAGACAGGGCGCGGGCGAGCAGTACTTC	CASSQRQGAGEQYF
TRBV2	NA	TRBJ1-2	NA	TGTGCCAGCAAGGAGGGGATGATCTATGGCTACACCTTC	CASKEGMIYGYTF
TRBV13	NA	TRBJ2-1	NA	TGTGCCAGCAGCTTCCCGCGGGGGCCCTACAATGAGCAGTTCTTC	CASSFPRGPYNEQFF
TRBV30	NA	TRBJ2-7	once	TGTGCCTGGATATTAGACACCCCTACCGAGCAGTACTTC	CAWILDTPTEQYF
TRBV27	TRBD1	TRBJ1-4	once	TGTGCCAGCAGTGGGACAGCAGCAACTAATGAGAAACTGTTTTTT	CASSGTAATNEKLFF
TRBV28	TRBD2	TRBJ2-5	NA	TGTGCCAGCAGTTTATGGGAGACTAGCGGGAGTTCAGGGGCCACAATCGGAGAGACCCAGTACTTC	CASSLWETSGSSGATIGETQYF
TRBV6-1	NA	TRBJ2-3	NA	TGTGCCAGCAGACTACGAAGCCGAGATACGCAGTATTTT	CASRLRSRDTQYF
TRBV12-5	NA	TRBJ1-1	few	TGTGCTAGTGGTTTCAATATGAACACTGAAGCTTTCTTT	CASGFNMNTEAFF
TRBV7-2	TRBD2	TRBJ2-1	NA	TGTGCCAGCAGCCTAGCGGGGGGTGCCTACAATGAGCAGTTCTTC	CASSLAGGAYNEQFF
TRBV25-1	TRBD1	TRBJ2-2	NA	TGTGCCAGCAGTGAATCAGGACAGGGGTATGCCGGGGAGCTGTTTTTT	CASSESGQGYAGELFF
TRBV6-1	NA	TRBJ2-7	NA	TGTGCCAGCAGTTCCGGCCCAGGAGGCAACCACGAGCAGTACTTC	CASSSGPGGNHEQYF
TRBV2	NA	TRBJ2-3	NA	TGTGCCAGCAATCAGGTCACTAGCACAGATACGCAGTATTTT	CASNQVTSTDTQYF
TRBV18	NA	TRBJ2-5	NA	TGTGCCAGCTCACCAGTGACCCCAGAAGAGACCCAGTACTTC	CASSPVTPEETQYF
TRBV7-9	TRBD1	TRBJ1-2	NA	TGTGCCAGCTTAGGGTTCCGGGTCGGACAGGACTATGGCTACACCTTC	CASLGFRVGQDYGYTF
TRBV9	NA	TRBJ2-7	NA	TGTGCCAGCAGCGTATTAGGGTGGGGGCCTTTCAACGAGCAGTACTTC	CASSVLGWGPFNEQYF
TRBV7-7	NA	TRBJ2-7	NA	TGTGCCAGCAGCCCATTGGGGGGGGCAGAGAACGAGCAGTACTTC	CASSPLGGAENEQYF
TRBV7-2	NA	TRBJ2-7	NA	TGTGCCAGCACCACAGGACAGAAAAGGAACGAGCAGTACTTC	CASTTGQKRNEQYF
TRBV7-9	NA	TRBJ1-4	NA	TGTGCCGCCGGGGGAGGTAACGAAAAACTGTTTTTT	CAAGGGNEKLFF
TRBV7-9	NA	TRBJ2-1	NA	TGTGCCAGCAGCTTACTCGAGCAGTTCTTC	CASSLLEQFF